This TCR beta chain is from a study of T cells after yellow fever vaccination. This clonotype turned up a few times. One entry per CDR3 protein, called by TCRdb with MiXCR from the 5' RACE reads. Of about 58,000 distinct CDR3 sequences listed, 7.1% were seen once; the top ten hold 40% to 45%. Germline V gene sequence: CDR1 MDHEN, CDR2 SYDVKM. The V gene lost 4 bases and the J gene lost 6 bases, with 12 bases spanning the gap. CDR3 length equals 13 residues. The J gene is TRBJ1-1, the V gene TRBV28; tentatively, D is TRBD1 (5 bases). This TCR was recovered from a man aged 18 to 29 who received the YFV17D yellow fever vaccine. The material sequenced was CD8+ T cells sorted from PBMCs, taken on the day of the first yellow fever vaccination. Here the CDR3 reads CASSSLAGAEAFF. The CDR3 DNA follows: TGTGCCAGCAGTTCCCTAGCGGGGGCTGAAGCTTTCTTT.